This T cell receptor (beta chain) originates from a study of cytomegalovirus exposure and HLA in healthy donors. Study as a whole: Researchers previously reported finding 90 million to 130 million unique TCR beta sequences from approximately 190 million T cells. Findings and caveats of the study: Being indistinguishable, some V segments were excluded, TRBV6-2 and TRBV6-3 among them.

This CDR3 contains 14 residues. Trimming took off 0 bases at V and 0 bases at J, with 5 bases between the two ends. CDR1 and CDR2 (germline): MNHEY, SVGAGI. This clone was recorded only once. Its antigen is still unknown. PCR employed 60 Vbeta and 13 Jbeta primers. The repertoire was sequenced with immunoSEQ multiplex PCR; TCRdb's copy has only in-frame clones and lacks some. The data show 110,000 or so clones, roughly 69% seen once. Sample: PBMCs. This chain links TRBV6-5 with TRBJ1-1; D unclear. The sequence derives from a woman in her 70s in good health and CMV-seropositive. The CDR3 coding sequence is TGTGCCAGCAGTTACTCAACTATGAACACTGAAGCTTTCTTT. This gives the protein CASSYSTMNTEAFF.